These 30 T cell receptor beta chains were sequenced from one sample in a study of T-cell memory formation after mild COVID-19. A single record per CDR3 protein comes from TCRdb applying MiXCR to the 5' RACE reads. The table shows tens of thousands of distinct CDR3 sequences, with about 14% occurring only once. The specimen was PBMCs or a T cell subset sorted from them (not recorded which). These receptors were collected from an adult woman who had mild COVID-19 (a few samples of this study predate the infection). Cell type and time point are not known.

The chain uses TRBV27 and TRBJ2-7; no clear D. Per the germline V gene, CDR1 is MNHEY and CDR2 is SMNVEV (reference sequence). CDR3 length: 11 amino acids. The V end was cut by 6 bases, the J end by 4 bases, with 7 bases between. CDR3 sequence (DNA): TGTGCCAGCAGAAAACAGTACGAGCAGTACTTC. This gives the protein CASRKQYEQYF.

V and J are TRBV4-3 and TRBJ2-1; 9 nucleotides match TRBD2. CDR3 length equals 17 residues. J lost 3 bases, V lost 0 bases, and 6 bases had no gene match. Germline V lookup: CDR1 LGHNA, CDR2 YSLEER. CDR3 bases: TGCGCCAGCAGCCAAGATATCGCGGGAGGGGTCTACAATGAGCAGTTCTTC. It translates to CASSQDIAGGVYNEQFF.

The rearrangement uses TRBV20-1 and TRBJ2-5, with unresolved D. The germline V gene encodes CDR1 DFQATT and CDR2 SNEGSKA (reference sequence). The V and J ends lost 3 bases and 4 bases respectively, with 15 bases between them. The CDR3 is 14 residues long. In DNA form, the CDR3 reads TGCAGTGCTAGGAAGCTCGGCGCTCCAGAGACCCAGTACTTC. Protein product: CSARKLGAPETQYF.

The chain links TRBV4-1 to TRBJ2-7; 7 bases fit TRBD1. After removal of 4 bases from V and 3 bases from J, the junction contained 6 bases not matched to a gene. Germline CDR1 MGHRA, CDR2 YSYEKL. The CDR3 has 14 amino acids. CDR3 DNA: TGCGCCAGCAGCCCGGGACAGTCAAACTACGAGCAGTACTTC. Translation: CASSPGQSNYEQYF.

This clonotype was seen a few times. This chain joins TRBV24-1 and TRBJ2-1, with a possible D match to TRBD1 (6 bases). The CDR3 is made up of 13 amino acids. Looked up from germline, CDR1 is KGHDR and CDR2 is SFDVKD. Trimming removed 5 bases from V and 6 bases from J, with 10 bases in between. In nucleotides, the CDR3 is TGTGCCACCAGTGGGGGGCGGCCCAATGAGCAGTTCTTC. It yields the protein CATSGGRPNEQFF.

J is TRBJ2-5 and V is TRBV20-1; D possibly corresponds to TRBD2 (7 bases). Deletions cut 0 bases from V and 4 bases from J, with 12 bases between. Germline V gives CDR1 DFQATT, CDR2 SNEGSKA (reference sequence). This CDR3 has 14 amino acids. In nucleotides, the CDR3 is TGCAGTGCTAGAGAGGGGGGCGGGGGAGAGACCCAGTACTTC. It is translated as CSAREGGGGETQYF.

The table lists this clonotype with a few counts. The V and J genes are TRBV4-1 and TRBJ2-7; 11 nucleotides agree with TRBD2. The trim removed 0 bases at V and 5 bases at J, leaving 9 bases unmatched. Germline V CDR1 and CDR2: MGHRA, YSYEKL. The CDR3 has 17 amino acids. Written as DNA, the CDR3 is TGCGCCAGCAGCCAAGATATGAGACTAGCGGGGTTTAACGAGCAGTACTTC. Amino acids: CASSQDMRLAGFNEQYF.

This clonotype came up a few times. The gene calls are TRBV4-1 and TRBJ2-3; 7 bases line up with TRBD1. The V segment lost 1 base and the J segment 6 bases; nucleotides outside the gene matches: 10. CDR1 MGHRA and CDR2 YSYEKL come from the germline V gene. This CDR3 is 16 amino acids long. DNA of the CDR3: TGCGCCAGCAGCCAAGCCCCCGGGACAGCCAGGGATACGCAGTATTTT. It codes for CASSQAPGTARDTQYF.

This clonotype was picked up many times. The J gene is TRBJ2-5, the V gene TRBV12-3 or TRBV12-4; TRBD1 or TRBD2 may be the D gene (5 bases each). Trimming shortened V by 2 bases and J by 4 bases, and 11 bases separated the two germline ends. CDR3 length: 14 amino acids. CDR3 bases: TGTGCCAGCAGTTTACGGGGCGACCGAGAGACCCAGTACTTC. Protein sequence: CASSLRGDRETQYF.

This clonotype was counted at least ten times. The V call is TRBV11-3, the J call TRBJ2-1; TRBD2 matches at 13 bases. This CDR3 comprises 16 residues. The V segment lost 5 bases and the J segment 9 bases; nucleotides outside the gene matches: 10. The germline V gene has CDR1 SGHNT and CDR2 YENEEA. The DNA for the CDR3 is TGTGCCAGCAGCCTGCCCGGGACTAGCGGGATTGGTGAGCAGTTCTTC. Translation: CASSLPGTSGIGEQFF. The variable domain in full, with the rest retrieved from reference TRBV11-3 and TRBJ2-1, is EAGVVQSPRYKIIEKKQPVAFWCNPISGHNTLYWYLQNLGQGPELLIRYENEEAVDDSQLPKDRFSAERLKGVDSTLKIQPAELGDSAVYLCASSLPGTSGIGEQFFGPGTRLTVL.

The chain has TRBV6-4 and TRBJ1-5; no firm D call. Trimming took off 1 base at V and 2 bases at J, with 9 bases between the two ends. The CDR3 extends over 15 amino acids. Germline-derived CDR1 and CDR2 are MRHNA and SNTAGT. The CDR3 sequence is CASSDLVFCNQPQHF. CDR3 sequence (DNA): TGTGCCAGCAGTGACTTGGTATTTTGCAATCAGCCCCAGCATTTT.

CDR3 sequence (DNA): TGTGCCAGCAGCGGGCAGCGGGGGCAGCCCCAGCATTTT. It specifies CASSGQRGQPQHF. The chain recombines TRBV7-9 with TRBJ1-5, with D possibly TRBD1 on 5 matching bases. This CDR3 comprises 13 residues. Germline lookup yields CDR1 SEHNR and CDR2 FQNEAQ (reference sequence). Trimming removed 5 bases at V and 7 bases at J, with 12 bases between.

The chain employs TRBV5-5 and TRBJ2-3; 7 nucleotides match TRBD2. Germline V gene lookup returns CDR1 SGHKS and CDR2 YYEKEE (reference sequence). The CDR3 has 17 amino acids. The ends lost 4 bases at V and 1 base at J; junction bases unmatched: 12. CDR3 bases: TGTGCCAGCAGCCCACGACCGGGGGAGGGCCGCACAGATACGCAGTATTTT. It encodes CASSPRPGEGRTDTQYF.

V gene TRBV6-1 combines with J gene TRBJ2-5; 12 nucleotides agree with TRBD2. Trimming cost V 4 bases and J 3 bases; bases outside gene matches: 6. The CDR3 is made up of 16 amino acids. Germline V gene data show CDR1 as MNHNS and CDR2 as SASEGT. Here the CDR3 reads CASSASGGAAEETQYF. The CDR3 nucleotides read TGTGCCAGCAGTGCTAGCGGGGGGGCCGCTGAAGAGACCCAGTACTTC.

This clonotype was seen only a few times. The CDR3 region has the DNA TGCAGCGTTGATTATACGGGAAGCGAGCAGTTCTTC. This translates into CSVDYTGSEQFF. This rearrangement joins TRBV29-1 to TRBJ2-1, with D perhaps matching TRBD2 (5 bases). CDR1 SQVTM and CDR2 ANQGSEA come from the germline V gene. This CDR3 has 12 residues. V shed 3 bases and J shed 10 bases, with 13 bases lying between them.

This clonotype was counted a few times. The chain combines TRBV6-2 or TRBV6-3 with TRBJ1-1; D is ambiguous. Germline lookup yields CDR1 MNHEY and CDR2 SVGEGT. V lost 2 bases, J lost 6 bases, and 10 bases lay in between. CDR3 length: 13 amino acids. The CDR3 nucleotides are TGTGCCAGCAGTTACAAGAGGGCCCCTGAAGCTTTCTTT. The encoded protein is CASSYKRAPEAFF.

The chain is built from TRBV7-6 and TRBJ1-1, with 11 bases matching TRBD1. Germline V lookup: CDR1 SGHVS, CDR2 FNYEAQ. The CDR3 sequence is 15 residues long. After removal of 9 bases from V and 6 bases from J, the junction contained 12 bases not matched to a gene. The CDR3 is CASHIGTGGPPEAFF. Written as DNA, the CDR3 is TGTGCCAGTCATATAGGGACAGGGGGACCACCTGAAGCTTTCTTT.

This clonotype was seen a handful of times. V gene TRBV28 combines with J gene TRBJ2-7; TRBD2 is a possible D gene (6 bases). The germline V gene has CDR1 MDHEN and CDR2 SYDVKM. The CDR3 sequence is 14 residues long. Trimming shortened V by 5 bases and J by 2 bases, and 13 bases separated the two germline ends. In DNA, the CDR3 is TGTGCCAGCAGTCCACCGGGACTGACCTACGAGCAGTACTTC. As protein: CASSPPGLTYEQYF.

This clonotype was seen a handful of times. This chain uses TRBV9 with TRBJ2-1; TRBD2 is a possible D gene (6 bases). Trimming left V 5 bases short and J 7 bases short, with 19 bases between. Germline loops: CDR1 SGDLS, CDR2 YYNGEE. The CDR3 extends over 15 amino acids. DNA of the CDR3: TGTGCCAGCAGTCCACTTGGCGGAGGGAAGAATGAGCAGTTCTTC. Translating gives CASSPLGGGKNEQFF. The variable domain in full, with the rest retrieved from reference TRBV9 and TRBJ2-1, is DSGVTQTPKHLITATGQRVTLRCSPRSGDLSVYWYQQSLDQGLQFLIQYYNGEERAKGNILERFSAQQFPDLHSELNLSSLELGDSALYFCASSPLGGGKNEQFFGPGTRLTVL.

This chain links TRBV30 with TRBJ2-7, with D tentatively TRBD1 (5 bases). V was shortened by 0 bases and J by 2 bases, with 11 bases between the two germline ends. Germline V lookup: CDR1 GTSNPN, CDR2 SVGIG (reference sequence). The length of the CDR3 is 14 residues. CDR3 loop: CAWSVQGVPYEQYF. CDR3 coding DNA: TGTGCCTGGAGTGTACAAGGGGTACCCTACGAGCAGTACTTC. The full variable domain, in which reference TRBV30 and TRBJ2-7 provide the parts outside the CDR3, is SQTIHQWPATLVQPVGSPLSLECTVEGTSNPNLYWYRQAAGRGLQLLFYSVGIGQISSEVPQNLSASRPQDRQFILSSKKLLLSDSGFYLCAWSVQGVPYEQYFGPGTRLTVT.

This clonotype was picked up a small number of times. This chain connects TRBV28 to TRBJ2-7, with D perhaps matching TRBD2 (5 bases). The CDR3 contains 14 residues. The ends were cut back, 1 base at V and 7 bases at J, with 14 bases in the middle. Germline-derived CDR1 and CDR2 are MDHEN and SYDVKM. This CDR3 reads CASSLLDPGMEQYF. In nucleotides, the CDR3 is TGTGCCAGCAGTTTATTAGATCCGGGGATGGAGCAGTACTTC.

V is TRBV19 and J is TRBJ2-7; unclear D gene. Trimming stripped 3 bases from V and 5 bases from J, with 8 bases between. In germline, CDR1 is LNHDA, CDR2 SQIVND (reference sequence). The CDR3 has 12 amino acids. This chain's CDR3 is CASSIAGNEQYF. Written as DNA, the CDR3 is TGTGCCAGTAGTATTGCTGGGAACGAGCAGTACTTC.

This clonotype was seen a few times. The V call is TRBV29-1, the J call TRBJ2-7; 7 bases align to TRBD1. Per the germline V gene, CDR1 is SQVTM and CDR2 is ANQGSEA. CDR3 length: 15 residues. Germline trimming cut 8 bases from V and 0 bases from J; bases unmatched to any gene: 13. The CDR3 DNA follows: TGCAGCATACGATTAGGACAGGAGAACTCCTACGAGCAGTACTTC. Translated, it gives CSIRLGQENSYEQYF.

The chain couples TRBV20-1 to TRBJ2-7, with 8 bases lining up with TRBD2. Looked up from germline, CDR1 is DFQATT and CDR2 is SNEGSKA (reference sequence). The CDR3 is 13 amino acids. Trimming at V came to 6 bases and at J to 2 bases, leaving 6 bases not matched to a gene. The CDR3 DNA reads TGCAGTGCCTTTCGGCGGGGGGCCTACGAGCAGTACTTC. It is translated as CSAFRRGAYEQYF.

This clonotype was observed a few times. The CDR3 DNA is TGTGCCAGCAGTTTCAACCGGGACCTGGGACCTCGAGATACGCAGTATTTT. Amino acid sequence: CASSFNRDLGPRDTQYF. The chain employs TRBV12-3 or TRBV12-4 and TRBJ2-3, with D perhaps given as TRBD1 or TRBD2 (5 bases each). V lost 3 bases, J lost 5 bases, and 21 bases lay in between. CDR3 length: 17 amino acids.

The chain is built from TRBV7-8 and TRBJ2-1; 8 nucleotides align to TRBD2. The V segment lost 3 bases and the J segment 1 base; nucleotides outside the gene matches: 5. Germline V gene lookup returns CDR1 SGHVS and CDR2 FQNEAQ. The CDR3 has 16 residues. The chain's CDR3 is CASSFPGGQSYNEQFF. The DNA for the CDR3 is TGTGCCAGCAGCTTTCCGGGGGGGCAGTCCTACAATGAGCAGTTCTTC.

The gene calls are TRBV27 and TRBJ1-1, with TRBD1 identical over 7 bases. The CDR3 extends over 15 amino acids. Germline values: CDR1 MNHEY, CDR2 SMNVEV (reference sequence). V shed 4 bases and J 6 bases; nucleotides not matched to a gene: 11. The CDR3 DNA follows: TGTGCCAGCAGTTCCCCACAACAGGGGATAGCTGAAGCTTTCTTT. It codes for CASSSPQQGIAEAFF.

This clonotype was counted between two and nine times. This chain connects TRBV29-1 to TRBJ1-1; maybe TRBD1 (5 bases). The CDR3 totals 12 residues. V lost 7 bases and J lost 5, with 14 bases in between. Germline V gene lookup returns CDR1 SQVTM and CDR2 ANQGSEA. The chain's CDR3 is CSGRSGETEAFF. In DNA form, the CDR3 reads TGCAGCGGCAGATCGGGGGAAACTGAAGCTTTCTTT.

This clonotype was recorded a few times. V and J are TRBV7-6 and TRBJ2-5; 9 bases are a match to TRBD2. The CDR3 covers 15 residues. The trim removed 1 base at V and 3 bases at J, leaving 3 bases unmatched. CDR1 SGHVS and CDR2 FNYEAQ come from the germline V gene. This chain's CDR3 is CASSLGLAVKETQYF. The CDR3, as DNA: TGTGCCAGCAGCTTAGGACTAGCGGTTAAAGAGACCCAGTACTTC. Full variable domain (rest looked up from reference TRBV7-6 and TRBJ2-5): GAGVSQSPRYKVTKRGQDVALRCDPISGHVSLYWYRQALGQGPEFLTYFNYEAQQDKSGLPNDRFSAERPEGSISTLTIQRTEQRDSAMYRCASSLGLAVKETQYFGPGTRLLVL.

This clonotype was counted a few times. The chain links TRBV12-3 or TRBV12-4 to TRBJ2-5; 9 bases are a match to TRBD2. The CDR3 has 15 residues. Trimming removed 2 bases from V and 4 bases from J; junction bases left unmatched: 5. The CDR3, as DNA: TGTGCCAGCAGTTTAAGTAGCGGGAGCGGAGAGACCCAGTACTTC. As protein: CASSLSSGSGETQYF.